The 27 T cell receptor beta chains in this list originate from one sample, sequenced in a study of metastatic and nonmetastatic thyroid tumors. Using MiXCR, TCRdb reanalyzed the PCR reads. The sample contains 15,000 to 20,000 clones, 21% of which appear only once. Thyroid surgery had not been preceded by any treatment in any patient. Sequenced input: tumor tissue. The receptors originated from a female donor with papillary thyroid cancer or a benign thyroid nodule (not recorded which). Some clones in this sample may be carry-over from other donors' samples.

This clone was observed at least ten times. CDR3 in DNA: TGCAGCTACCGGGGACAGGGGGCAAGAAGGGAGCAGTTCTTC. Protein product: CSYRGQGARREQFF. V usage is TRBV29-1 and J usage is TRBJ2-1, with 12 bases lining up with TRBD1. The CDR3 contains 14 residues. Germline V gene data show CDR1 as SQVTM and CDR2 as ANQGSEA. After removal of 8 bases from V and 10 bases from J, the junction contained 12 bases not matched to a gene.

The chain carries TRBV6-1 and TRBJ2-3; 8 bases fit TRBD2. Germline-derived CDR1 and CDR2 are MNHNS and SASEGT. V gave up 8 bases and J gave up 0 bases; unmatched junction bases: 1. The CDR3 is made up of 13 amino acids. The CDR3 sequence is CASGLASTDTQYF. The CDR3 DNA reads as TGTGCCAGCGGACTAGCTAGCACAGATACGCAGTATTTT.

This clone has at least ten counts. The chain employs TRBV20-1 and TRBJ1-2; D might be TRBD1 (6 bases). The length of the CDR3 is 15 residues. V was clipped by 4 bases and J by 9 bases, with 24 bases between them. Germline V gene data show CDR1 as DFQATT and CDR2 as SNEGSKA (reference sequence). The CDR3 sequence is CSAKEGGTDVESYTF. CDR3 nucleotides: TGCAGTGCTAAAGAGGGGGGTACGGATGTGGAGAGCTACACCTTC.

This clone was recorded at least ten times. The J gene is TRBJ1-4, the V gene TRBV15; 10 positions match TRBD1. There are 15 residues in the CDR3. The ends lost 5 bases at V and 4 bases at J; junction bases unmatched: 4. Germline CDR1 reads LNHNV; CDR2 reads YYDKDF (reference sequence). CDR3 loop: CATSPRDRGNEKLFF. CDR3 in DNA: TGTGCCACCAGCCCTCGGGACAGGGGTAATGAAAAACTGTTTTTT.

This clone has a count of ten or more. The chain uses TRBV20-1 and TRBJ2-7, with D perhaps TRBD2 (5 bases). The CDR3 spans 13 residues. Germline V gene sequence: CDR1 DFQATT, CDR2 SNEGSKA (reference sequence). Trimming pared 2 bases from V and 1 base from J, leaving 9 bases between. The CDR3 protein is CSARKGGSYEQYF. The CDR3 nucleotides are TGCAGTGCTAGAAAAGGCGGGTCCTACGAGCAGTACTTC.

This clone was detected many times. The chain recombines TRBV10-3 with TRBJ1-2, with D possibly TRBD1 on 5 matching bases. There are 14 residues in the CDR3. The ends were cut back, 2 bases at V and 4 bases at J, with 11 bases in the middle. Germline V gives CDR1 ENHRY, CDR2 SYGVKD. DNA of the CDR3: TGTGCCATCAGTGAGGACCCAGGGACCTATGGCTACACCTTC. It codes for CAISEDPGTYGYTF.

Ten or more counts support this clone. Since no conserved phenylalanine or tryptophan closes the CDR3, a read error is the likely cause. The J gene is TRBJ1-2, the V gene TRBV14; TRBD1 agrees at 7 bases. Unmatched junction bases numbered 4, after V lost 4 bases and J lost 5 bases. Germline CDR1 SGHDN, CDR2 FVKESK. The CDR3 loop spans 13 amino acids. The chain's CDR3 is CASSPGQSYGYTL. The CDR3 bases are TGTGCCAGCAGCCCGGGACAGAGTTATGGCTACACCCTC.

This clone was seen repeatedly, ten times or more. The chain recombines TRBV5-1 with TRBJ1-1, with D maybe TRBD1 (5 bases). V shed 6 bases and J shed 3 bases, with 18 bases lying between them. This CDR3 has 15 amino acids. The germline V gene encodes CDR1 SGHRS and CDR2 YFSETQ. This CDR3 reads CASTGGSFLDTEAFF. CDR3 coding DNA: TGCGCCAGCACCGGGGGGAGTTTTTTGGACACTGAAGCTTTCTTT. Full variable domain (missing parts from reference TRBV5-1 and TRBJ1-1): KAGVTQTPRYLIKTRGQQVTLSCSPISGHRSVSWYQQTPGQGLQFLFEYFSETQRNKGNFPGRFSGRQFSNSRSEMNVSTLELGDSALYLCASTGGSFLDTEAFFGQGTRLTVV.

This clone was seen many times. The V call is TRBV14, the J call TRBJ2-3; D is unresolved. In germline, CDR1 is SGHDN, CDR2 FVKESK. CDR3 length: 15 residues. V shed 3 bases and J shed 0 bases, with 10 bases lying between them. The CDR3 region has the DNA TGTGCCAGCAGCCAGGCCGCCTCTAGCACAGATACGCAGTATTTT. It encodes CASSQAASSTDTQYF.

By share of the sample, this clone is medium-sized. The rearrangement uses TRBV12-3 or TRBV12-4 and TRBJ1-1; maybe TRBD1 (6 bases). The CDR3 is 14 amino acids. Trimming took off 6 bases at V and 3 bases at J, with 14 bases between the two ends. The CDR3 DNA sequence: TGTGCCAGCAGAGGGCAGGGGCGGGACACTGAAGCTTTCTTT. As protein: CASRGQGRDTEAFF.

This clone has at least ten counts. This chain connects TRBV10-3 to TRBJ2-1, with D perhaps matching TRBD1 (6 bases). The CDR3 is 16 residues long. Germline V gene data show CDR1 as ENHRY and CDR2 as SYGVKD. Deletions cut 4 bases from V and 5 bases from J, with 18 bases between. CDR3 DNA: TGTGCCATCAGTGGAGGTGGGACACCCTTTAACAATGAGCAGTTCTTC. This codes for CAISGGGTPFNNEQFF.

Only a few counts were recorded for this clone. The chain combines TRBV27 with TRBJ2-3, with 8 bases matching TRBD1. Per the germline V gene, CDR1 is MNHEY and CDR2 is SMNVEV (reference sequence). This CDR3 has 15 amino acids. Trimming took 5 bases from V and 0 from J; bases not matched to a gene: 4. This CDR3 is CASSLRQGSTDTQYF. The CDR3 nucleotides are TGTGCCAGCAGTCTCCGACAGGGGAGCACAGATACGCAGTATTTT.

The chain employs TRBV5-1 and TRBJ2-7; 8 nucleotides align to TRBD2. V dropped 0 bases and J dropped 4; count of bases not matched to a gene: 9. This CDR3 has 16 residues. Germline V gene sequence: CDR1 SGHRS, CDR2 YFSETQ. CDR3 sequence reads: CASSLGSSGLGYEQYF. The CDR3, as DNA: TGCGCCAGCAGCTTGGGGTCATCGGGACTAGGATACGAGCAGTACTTC.

This clone came up many times. V is TRBV9 and J is TRBJ2-5; D unclear. The V end was cut by 4 bases, the J end by 5 bases, with 12 bases between. The CDR3 is 13 amino acids. The germline V gene has CDR1 SGDLS and CDR2 YYNGEE. CDR3 nucleotide sequence: TGTGCCAGCAGCTCCCGCGAAGTGGAGACCCAGTACTTC. Residues: CASSSREVETQYF.

A note on this clone: This is likely a read error, given that the CDR3 carries no conserved phenylalanine or tryptophan at its end. It is unclear where the CDR3 begins or ends on the DNA, so no DNA is shown, and the CDR3 is as TCRdb lists it. The rearrangement links TRBV28 to TRBJ2-5; the table's D call of TRBD1 was not tested on the DNA. The CDR3 spans 15 amino acids, including both terminal residues. Germline CDR1 and CDR2: MDHEN and SYDVKM. CDR3 sequence: CASSPTGGHQEAQNL.

This clone was seen at least ten times. The rearrangement uses TRBV15 and TRBJ2-3; unclear D gene. The CDR3 contains 13 residues. The V gene lost 0 bases and the J gene lost 5 bases, with 6 bases spanning the gap. The germline gives CDR1 LNHNV, CDR2 YYDKDF (reference sequence). The CDR3 reads CATSRDSEDTQYF. The DNA for the CDR3 is TGTGCCACCAGCAGAGATAGTGAAGATACGCAGTATTTT.

This clone was picked up many times. The chain uses TRBV18 and TRBJ2-2, with D maybe TRBD1 (5 bases). The germline CDR1 and CDR2 sequences are KGHSH and LQKENI. V lost 0 bases, J lost 7 bases, and 9 bases lay in between. The CDR3 is 14 residues long. The CDR3 DNA reads TGTGCCAGCTCACCACCGCAGGGTTACGGGGAGCTGTTTTTT. Amino acids: CASSPPQGYGELFF. The whole variable domain, remainder taken from reference TRBV18 and TRBJ2-2, is NAGVMQNPRHLVRRRGQEARLRCSPMKGHSHVYWYRQLPEEGLKFMVYLQKENIIDESGMPKERFSAEFPKEGPSILRIQQVVRGDSAAYFCASSPPQGYGELFFGEGSRLTVL.

This sequence joins TRBV11-1 and TRBJ2-3, with TRBD2 matching over 9 bases. Germline V gene lookup returns CDR1 SGHAT and CDR2 FQDESV (reference sequence). The J segment lost 2 bases and the V segment lost 6 bases, leaving 12 bases of the junction unmatched. This CDR3 has 17 residues. CDR3 DNA: TGTGCCAGCAGTCATAGCGGGAGTGGGGCCTACACAGATACGCAGTATTTT. Translated: CASSHSGSGAYTDTQYF. The variable domain in full, completed from reference TRBV11-1 and TRBJ2-3, reads EAEVAQSPRYKITEKSQAVAFWCDPISGHATLYWYRQILGQGPELLVQFQDESVVDDSQLPKDRFSAERLKGVDSTLKIQPAELGDSAMYLCASSHSGSGAYTDTQYFGPGTRLTVL.

This clone appeared many times. The V and J genes are TRBV9 and TRBJ2-3, with 8 positions matching TRBD2. This CDR3 region has 14 residues. Germline loops: CDR1 SGDLS, CDR2 YYNGEE. The ends lost 4 bases at V and 4 bases at J; junction bases unmatched: 5. The CDR3 DNA is TGTGCCAGCAGCACCCAGCGGGAGCCAGATACGCAGTATTTT. Translating gives CASSTQREPDTQYF.

This clone was counted at least ten times. This chain joins TRBV20-1 and TRBJ1-2; a possible D gene is TRBD1 (6 bases). The CDR3 is 12 residues long. The V gene's germline CDR1 is DFQATT and CDR2 SNEGSKA (reference sequence). The V and J ends lost 4 bases and 3 bases respectively, with 9 bases between them. CDR3 region: CSATRQDYGYTF. In DNA, the CDR3 is TGCAGTGCTACCCGACAGGACTATGGCTACACCTTC.

The genes are TRBV15 and TRBJ1-2, with TRBD1 as a possible D gene (6 bases). The CDR3 is 15 amino acids. CDR1 and CDR2 (germline): LNHNV, YYDKDF (reference sequence). The V gene lost 6 bases and the J gene lost 4 bases, with 18 bases spanning the gap. The CDR3 loop reads CATSIEGGAAYGYTF. The CDR3 coding sequence is TGTGCCACCAGTATAGAGGGGGGTGCAGCCTATGGCTACACCTTC.

This clone is medium-sized by share. This chain joins TRBV19 and TRBJ2-3, with D possibly called TRBD1 or TRBD2 (5 bases each). The CDR3 extends over 14 amino acids. CDR1 is LNHDA, CDR2 SQIVND, per germline (reference sequence). V was clipped by 5 bases and J by 6 bases, with 15 bases between them. The CDR3 sequence: CASSSTGPGDTQYF. In nucleotides, the CDR3 is TGTGCCAGTAGTTCTACGGGACCGGGGGATACGCAGTATTTT.

The V call is TRBV5-1, the J call TRBJ2-7; 9 nucleotides align to TRBD1. There are 16 residues in the CDR3. Germline V gene lookup returns CDR1 SGHRS and CDR2 YFSETQ. Trimming removed 0 bases from V and 7 bases from J; junction bases left unmatched: 11. The CDR3 nucleotides read TGCGCCAGCAGCTTGGCCTTAGGACAGGGGTCATGGGAGCAGTACTTC. This encodes CASSLALGQGSWEQYF.

This clone was detected many times. This chain links TRBV6-6 with TRBJ2-7; 8 bases agree with TRBD2. The germline V gene encodes CDR1 MNHNY and CDR2 SVGAGI (reference sequence). The CDR3 covers 15 residues. V gave up 2 bases and J gave up 5 bases; unmatched junction bases: 8. CDR3 residues: CASSYAGGGPHEQYF. The CDR3 bases are TGTGCCAGCAGTTACGCGGGAGGAGGGCCCCACGAGCAGTACTTC.

The chain links TRBV20-1 to TRBJ2-1, with D perhaps TRBD2 (5 bases). This CDR3 has 15 residues. V shed 3 bases and J shed 7 bases, with 19 bases lying between them. The V gene's germline CDR1 is DFQATT and CDR2 SNEGSKA (reference sequence). In nucleotides, the CDR3 is TGCAGTGCTAGGGTCAGTAGAGGGTTTCGGAATGAGCAGTTCTTC. Its protein product is CSARVSRGFRNEQFF.

At least ten counts were recorded for this clone. The CDR3 sequence is CASSLVGTGSPRYGYTF. CDR3 DNA: TGTGCCAGCAGCTTGGTCGGGACAGGGTCCCCCCGCTATGGCTACACCTTC. The genes are TRBV5-4 and TRBJ1-2; 9 bases fit TRBD1. J was trimmed by 4 bases and V by 0 bases; bases with no gene match: 10. Germline V lookup: CDR1 SGHNT, CDR2 YYREEE (reference sequence). This CDR3 comprises 17 residues.

By share of the sample, this clone is medium-sized. This chain connects TRBV20-1 to TRBJ2-7; TRBD2 matches 7 bases. V shed 0 bases, J shed 5 bases, and the junction held 10 bases outside the gene matches. The CDR3 totals 15 residues. Germline loops: CDR1 DFQATT, CDR2 SNEGSKA (reference sequence). CDR3 loop: CSARDFMAGRNEQYF. The CDR3 nucleotides are TGCAGTGCTAGAGACTTTATGGCCGGGAGGAACGAGCAGTACTTC.